The rows below give T cell receptor beta chains drawn from one sample of a study of blood T cell repertoires in COVID-19. Here immunoSEQ multiplex PCR was the method, and the copy in TCRdb shows in-frame clones only, minus some. The sample shows about 14,000 clones, about 75% of them seen only once. Input material: peripheral blood. All receptors come from a woman at least 80 years old with acute or convalescent COVID-19. Both conserved end residues are part of each CDR3. A row's size may be missing; if present it is once, few, many or a size class.

v_call	clone_size	j_call	cdr3_aa
TRBV4-1	.	TRBJ2-5	CASSQVAGGLETQYF
TRBV5-4	.	TRBJ2-5	CASSFSGTGTETQYF
TRBV4-1	.	TRBJ2-1	CASSRRTSLENEQFF
TRBV11-2	.	TRBJ2-7	CASSPRASYEQYF
TRBV18	.	TRBJ1-4	CASSPFTARQNEKLFF
TRBV7-6	.	TRBJ2-3	CASSLAPNTDTQYF
TRBV30	.	TRBJ1-4	CAWQPGLFNEKLFF
TRBV9	.	TRBJ1-1	CASSRGRNTEAFF
TRBV6-6	.	TRBJ1-5	CASSSPGTVHQPQHF
TRBV14	.	TRBJ2-5	CASSQRRGSETQYF
TRBV6-1	.	TRBJ1-5	CASSEATGLLPQHF
TRBV6-4	.	TRBJ1-6	CASSDKGTENSPLHF
TRBV21-1	few	TRBJ2-1	CASSKAWGPYNEQFF
TRBV12-3/TRBV12-4	.	TRBJ2-1	CASSLLAFDEQFF